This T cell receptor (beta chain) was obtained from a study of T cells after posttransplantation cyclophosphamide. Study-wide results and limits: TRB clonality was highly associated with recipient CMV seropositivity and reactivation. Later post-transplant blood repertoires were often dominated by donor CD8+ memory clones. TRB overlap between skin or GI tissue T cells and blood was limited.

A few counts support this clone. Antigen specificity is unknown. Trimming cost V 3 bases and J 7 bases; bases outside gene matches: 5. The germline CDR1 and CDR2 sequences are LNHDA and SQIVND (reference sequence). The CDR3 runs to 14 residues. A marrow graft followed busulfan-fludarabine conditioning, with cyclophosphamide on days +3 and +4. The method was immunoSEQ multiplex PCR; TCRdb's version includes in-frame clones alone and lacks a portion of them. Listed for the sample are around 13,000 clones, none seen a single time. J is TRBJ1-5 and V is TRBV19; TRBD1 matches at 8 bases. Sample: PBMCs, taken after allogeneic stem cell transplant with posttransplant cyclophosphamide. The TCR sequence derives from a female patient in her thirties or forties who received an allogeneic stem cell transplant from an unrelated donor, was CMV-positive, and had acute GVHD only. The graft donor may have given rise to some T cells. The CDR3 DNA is TGTGCCAGTAGTATCGCGGACAGGGACCAGCCCCAGCATTTT. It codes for CASSIADRDQPQHF.